A single sample is the source of the 32 T cell receptor beta chains below, sequenced in a study of long-term antiretroviral therapy in people with HIV. At the survey level, the v3.0 immunoSEQ assay was run. The data were produced by immunoSEQ multiplex PCR, yet TCRdb's version contains in-frame clones alone and is incomplete. The table has about 33,000 clones, approximately 96% seen once; the top ten hold 2.4%. Sequences were derived from unsorted PBMCs, sampled around 6.6 years after starting antiretroviral therapy. The source is a man aged 30 to 39 with HIV.

This rearrangement joins TRBV4-2 to TRBJ1-1, with D perhaps matching TRBD1 (5 bases). Trimming took off 0 bases at V and 4 bases at J, with 18 bases between the two ends. Germline V CDR1 and CDR2: LGHNA, YNFKEQ. The CDR3 runs to 17 residues. The CDR3 DNA reads as TGTGCCAGCAGCCAAGATCCTGCAGGGCCGAGGCTCACTGAAGCTTTCTTT. As protein: CASSQDPAGPRLTEAFF.

V is TRBV5-1 and J is TRBJ2-2; D remains unclear. The CDR3 is 13 residues long. V was pared by 1 base and J by 6 bases, with 7 bases between. Germline lookup yields CDR1 SGHRS and CDR2 YFSETQ. In DNA, the CDR3 is TGCGCCAGCAGCTTGCTGGGCGCCGGGGAGCTGTTTTTT. Translating it yields CASSLLGAGELFF.

The chain joins TRBV19 to TRBJ2-5; TRBD1 aligns across 7 bases. Germline V gene sequence: CDR1 LNHDA, CDR2 SQIVND (reference sequence). This CDR3 has 12 residues. Trimming removed 5 bases from V and 7 bases from J; junction bases left unmatched: 4. CDR3 sequence reads: CASSRDSGTQYF. Written as DNA, the CDR3 is TGTGCCAGTAGTCGGGACAGCGGGACCCAGTACTTC.

The table lists this clone with a count of one. This rearrangement joins TRBV7-3 to TRBJ2-3, with a tentative D call TRBD1 (5 bases). V gave up 3 bases and J gave up 3 bases, with 16 bases separating them. The CDR3 extends over 16 amino acids. Germline values: CDR1 SGHTA, CDR2 FQGTGA. CDR3 bases: TGTGCCAGCAGCTTGCAGGGTGGAATCGAGACAGATACGCAGTATTTT. It specifies CASSLQGGIETDTQYF.

The chain joins TRBV13 to TRBJ2-2, with D uncertain. The CDR3 has 14 amino acids. Trimming pared 5 bases from V and 4 bases from J, leaving 11 bases between. The germline V gene has CDR1 PRHDT and CDR2 FYEKMQ (reference sequence). As DNA, the CDR3 is TGTGCCAGCAGCCCTAGATCGGTCACCGGGGAGCTGTTTTTT. This gives the protein CASSPRSVTGELFF.

The chain combines TRBV11-2 with TRBJ2-3; D gene uncertain. The CDR3 sequence is 12 residues long. V was clipped by 0 bases and J by 3 bases, with 1 base between them. Germline-derived CDR1 and CDR2 are SGHAT and FQNNGV. CDR3 DNA: TGTGCCAGCAGCTTAGATACAGATACGCAGTATTTT. It translates to CASSLDTDTQYF.

The chain joins TRBV9 to TRBJ2-3, with D perhaps matching TRBD1 (5 bases). Germline V gene lookup returns CDR1 SGDLS and CDR2 YYNGEE. The CDR3 is 15 residues long. The V end was cut by 0 bases, the J end by 8 bases, with 16 bases between. The CDR3 is CASSVVGVGSGTQYF. CDR3 nucleotide sequence: TGTGCCAGCAGCGTAGTAGGGGTGGGATCAGGTACGCAGTATTTT.

The rearrangement links TRBV15 to TRBJ2-3, with D perhaps matching TRBD1 (5 bases). The CDR3 sequence is 15 residues long. V was clipped by 4 bases and J by 6 bases, with 17 bases between them. Germline CDR1 reads LNHNV; CDR2 reads YYDKDF (reference sequence). CDR3 in DNA: TGTGCCACCAGCATATCAGGGATTCGTTTGGATACGCAGTATTTT. This sequence encodes CATSISGIRLDTQYF.

The chain joins TRBV6-5 to TRBJ2-7; 8 bases agree with TRBD1. The CDR3 totals 13 residues. The V and J ends lost 6 bases and 5 bases, in that order; junction bases with no gene match: 6. CDR1 is MNHEY, CDR2 SVGAGI, per germline. CDR3 residues: CASSWTGRHEQYF. The CDR3 DNA is TGTGCCAGCAGCTGGACAGGGAGGCACGAGCAGTACTTC.

Here the CDR3 reads CASSPPRGRNYEQYF. Written as DNA, the CDR3 is TGTGCCAGCAGCCCACCCCGGGGAAGGAACTACGAGCAGTACTTC. The chain joins TRBV7-9 to TRBJ2-7, with a possible D match to TRBD2 (5 bases). Germline values: CDR1 SEHNR, CDR2 FQNEAQ (reference sequence). V gave up 5 bases and J gave up 3 bases, with 17 bases separating them. The CDR3 totals 15 residues.

This clone showed up just once. The chain is built from TRBV18 and TRBJ2-7; the D is unclear. Trimming pared 2 bases from V and 4 bases from J, leaving 3 bases between. The CDR3 totals 11 residues. The V gene's germline CDR1 is KGHSH and CDR2 LQKENI. CDR3 amino acids: CASSPRYEQYF. The CDR3 bases are TGTGCCAGCTCACCAAGGTACGAGCAGTACTTC. Complete variable domain (other parts from reference TRBV18 and TRBJ2-7): NAGVMQNPRHLVRRRGQEARLRCSPMKGHSHVYWYRQLPEEGLKFMVYLQKENIIDESGMPKERFSAEFPKEGPSILRIQQVVRGDSAAYFCASSPRYEQYFGPGTRLTVT.

The J gene is TRBJ2-7, the V gene TRBV15; D is ambiguous. Germline V gene data show CDR1 as LNHNV and CDR2 as YYDKDF (reference sequence). Trimming removed 0 bases from V and 3 bases from J, with 15 bases in between. This CDR3 is built from 16 residues. The CDR3 sequence: CATSREPRSALYEQYF. The CDR3 nucleotides are TGTGCCACCAGCAGAGAACCCCGCTCGGCCCTCTACGAGCAGTACTTC.

The chain employs TRBV7-2 and TRBJ2-1, with D possibly matching TRBD1 (5 bases). This CDR3 region has 12 residues. Germline loops: CDR1 SGHTA, CDR2 FQGNSA. V lost 5 bases and J 6 bases, leaving 8 bases between the germline ends. The CDR3 bases are TGTGCCAGCAGCCTCGACAGCAATGAGCAGTTCTTC. Residues: CASSLDSNEQFF.

This clone appeared once. The chain joins TRBV9 to TRBJ2-3; TRBD1 matches at 9 bases. J lost 4 bases, V lost 4 bases, and 4 bases had no gene match. Per germline, CDR1 SGDLS and CDR2 YYNGEE. This CDR3 has 14 residues. DNA for the CDR3: TGTGCCAGCAGCCCTGGGACAGGGTCAGATACGCAGTATTTT. Translating gives CASSPGTGSDTQYF.

The chain carries TRBV19 and TRBJ2-1, with D perhaps TRBD1 or TRBD2 (7 bases each). V was clipped by 3 bases and J by 10 bases, with 13 bases between them. This CDR3 is built from 13 residues. The V gene's germline CDR1 is LNHDA and CDR2 SQIVND (reference sequence). The CDR3 protein is CASSIQGGLEQFF. The CDR3, as DNA: TGTGCCAGTAGTATTCAGGGGGGGCTAGAGCAGTTCTTC. The full variable domain, completed using reference TRBV19 and TRBJ2-1, is DGGITQSPKYLFRKEGQNVTLSCEQNLNHDAMYWYRQDPGQGLRLIYYSQIVNDFQKGDIAEGYSVSREKKESFPLTVTSAQKNPTAFYLCASSIQGGLEQFFGPGTRLTVL.

The genes are TRBV9 and TRBJ1-6; weak D call: TRBD1 (6 bases). This CDR3 region has 14 residues. Germline CDR1 SGDLS, CDR2 YYNGEE. V lost 1 base to trimming and J lost 10 bases, with 12 bases between them. CDR3 nucleotide sequence: TGTGCCAGCAGCGTATACAGGGAGTACTCACCCCTCCACTTT. Its translation: CASSVYREYSPLHF.

Notes on this clone: This sample also contains other DNA sequences that code for the same CDR3. The chain combines TRBV29-1 with TRBJ1-1, with 7 bases fitting TRBD1. The CDR3 is 13 amino acids. Unmatched junction bases numbered 4, after V lost 6 bases and J lost 0 bases. Per the germline V gene, CDR1 is SQVTM and CDR2 is ANQGSEA. The CDR3 bases are TGCAGCGTGACCGGGACAGTGAACACTGAAGCTTTCTTT. It translates to CSVTGTVNTEAFF.

This clone was counted a single time. The chain couples TRBV5-5 to TRBJ2-3; 8 positions agree with TRBD2. Germline loops: CDR1 SGHKS, CDR2 YYEKEE (reference sequence). The CDR3 length is 14 residues. V shed 1 base and J 4 bases; nucleotides not matched to a gene: 2. The DNA of the CDR3 is TGTGCCAGCAGCTTGACGGGAGGGCCAGATACGCAGTATTTT. It encodes CASSLTGGPDTQYF.

The chain has TRBV5-4 and TRBJ1-1; 8 bases match TRBD1. The V gene's germline CDR1 is SGHNT and CDR2 YYREEE (reference sequence). The junction had 6 bases not matched to a gene; V was cut back by 4 bases and J by 4 bases. CDR3 length equals 14 residues. CDR3 amino acids: CASSPRGLGTEAFF. CDR3 sequence (DNA): TGTGCCAGCAGCCCCAGGGGGCTAGGCACTGAAGCTTTCTTT.

The rearrangement links TRBV7-9 to TRBJ2-2; D is unclear. The V end lost 5 bases, the J end lost 6 bases, and 13 bases lay between the germline ends. CDR3 size: 14 residues. Germline assignment: CDR1 SEHNR and CDR2 FQNEAQ (reference sequence). The CDR3 DNA follows: TGTGCCAGCAGCCGTCAAAGGGTCCCCGGGGAGCTGTTTTTT. Translating it yields CASSRQRVPGELFF.

The rearrangement joins TRBV5-1 to TRBJ1-4; no clear D. The germline V and J ends were trimmed by 0 bases and 6 bases, with 15 bases remaining between them. The germline CDR1 and CDR2 sequences are SGHRS and YFSETQ. The CDR3 consists of 16 residues. CDR3 coding DNA: TGCGCCAGCAGCTTGGAGGAGGTCTTTGCGTATGAAAAACTGTTTTTT. Amino acids: CASSLEEVFAYEKLFF.

The genes are TRBV12-5 and TRBJ1-1; D might be TRBD1 (6 bases). Germline CDR1 LGHNT, CDR2 FRNRAP. V lost 6 bases to trimming and J lost 4 bases, with 12 bases between them. The CDR3 runs 13 residues. CDR3 sequence: CASGPGQTTEAFF. The CDR3 region has the DNA TGTGCTAGTGGGCCCGGACAGACCACTGAAGCTTTCTTT.

The rearrangement links TRBV7-6 to TRBJ1-1; no clear D gene. Trimming removed 5 bases from V and 8 bases from J, with 12 bases in between. CDR1 and CDR2 (germline): SGHVS, FNYEAQ. The CDR3 consists of 12 residues. The CDR3, as DNA: TGTGCCAGCAGCATCCCCCCCGCGGAAGCTTTCTTT. It is translated as CASSIPPAEAFF.

This chain connects TRBV9 to TRBJ1-2, with a possible D match to TRBD1 (5 bases). Between the trimmed V and J ends, which lost 4 bases and 4 bases, there was a span of 14 bases. Germline loops: CDR1 SGDLS, CDR2 YYNGEE. The CDR3 spans 14 residues. The DNA for the CDR3 is TGTGCCAGCAGCCTACGACAGATGGGCTATGGCTACACCTTC. Its protein product is CASSLRQMGYGYTF.

In this sample, this clone turned up once. The chain combines TRBV7-2 with TRBJ2-5; 11 bases agree with TRBD2. The trim removed 5 bases at V and 2 bases at J, leaving 4 bases unmatched. This CDR3 spans 15 amino acids. The germline V gene encodes CDR1 SGHTA and CDR2 FQGNSA. CDR3 DNA sequence: TGTGCCAGCAGCCGGGTAGCGGGGGGGCAAGAGACCCAGTACTTC. This codes for CASSRVAGGQETQYF. The whole variable domain, filled in from reference TRBV7-2 and TRBJ2-5, reads GAGVSQSPSNKVTEKGKDVELRCDPISGHTALYWYRQSLGQGLEFLIYFQGNSAPDKSGLPSDRFSAERTGGSVSTLTIQRTQQEDSAVYLCASSRVAGGQETQYFGPGTRLLVL.

V is TRBV5-1 and J is TRBJ1-2; 7 nucleotides align to TRBD1. With V trimmed by 4 bases and J by 5 bases, 11 bases remained unmatched. The length of the CDR3 is 15 residues. Germline V CDR1 and CDR2: SGHRS, YFSETQ. The DNA for the CDR3 is TGCGCCAGCAGCCAGGTGGTGGGCAGGGGGTATGGCTACACCTTC. Translated: CASSQVVGRGYGYTF.

This clone has only one observation. V is TRBV2 and J is TRBJ2-3; 9 bases agree with TRBD2. This CDR3 contains 16 residues. Germline CDR1 reads SNHLY; CDR2 reads FYNNEI. V lost 7 bases to trimming and J lost 5 bases; unmatched junction nucleotides: 13. CDR3 protein: CASKGVAGGPRDTQYF. The CDR3 DNA sequence: TGTGCCAGCAAAGGGGTCGCGGGAGGGCCAAGAGATACGCAGTATTTT.

This clone turned up a few times. The V and J genes are TRBV15 and TRBJ1-1; no reliable D call. Trimming removed 2 bases from V and 3 bases from J, with 7 bases in between. CDR1 LNHNV and CDR2 YYDKDF come from the germline V gene (reference sequence). The CDR3 is 13 amino acids. This CDR3 is CATSRQDYTEAFF. The CDR3 bases are TGTGCCACCAGCAGACAGGACTACACTGAAGCTTTCTTT.

The chain uses TRBV5-4 and TRBJ1-4; the D is unclear. The CDR3 has 15 residues. With 0 bases removed from V and 3 bases from J, the gap between germline ends came to 9 bases. Looked up from germline, CDR1 is SGHNT and CDR2 is YYREEE (reference sequence). This chain's CDR3 is CASSLGGVSNEKLFF. The DNA of the CDR3 is TGTGCCAGCAGCTTGGGCGGGGTCTCTAATGAAAAACTGTTTTTT.

This rearrangement joins TRBV10-3 to TRBJ2-6; D is undetermined. Trimming pared 5 bases from V and 0 bases from J, leaving 5 bases between. Germline V CDR1 and CDR2: ENHRY, SYGVKD. The length of the CDR3 is 14 residues. CDR3 region: CAISSSSGANVLTF. CDR3 nucleotides: TGTGCCATCAGTTCCAGCTCTGGGGCCAACGTCCTGACTTTC.

The chain uses TRBV16 and TRBJ2-1, with D perhaps being TRBD1 or TRBD2 (5 bases each). CDR1 and CDR2 from the germline V gene are KGHSY and FQNENV. The CDR3 spans 16 residues. With 1 base removed from V and 7 bases from J, the gap between germline ends came to 17 bases. As DNA, the CDR3 is TGTGCCAGCAGCCAATATATTAGGGGACGGAGGAATGAGCAGTTCTTC. Translating gives CASSQYIRGRRNEQFF. Combining the CDR3 with reference TRBV16 and TRBJ2-1 gives the whole variable domain GEEVAQTPKHLVRGEGQKAKLYCAPIKGHSYVFWYQQVLKNEFKFLISFQNENVFDETGMPKERFSAKCLPNSPCSLEIQATKLEDSAVYFCASSQYIRGRRNEQFFGPGTRLTVL.

The chain is built from TRBV19 and TRBJ2-5, with TRBD1 matching 8 bases. The CDR3 loop spans 18 amino acids. Trimming at V came to 5 bases and at J to 1 base, leaving 15 bases not matched to a gene. The germline V gene has CDR1 LNHDA and CDR2 SQIVND (reference sequence). Here the CDR3 reads CASSANDPGTGPQETQYF. Here the CDR3 DNA reads TGTGCCAGTAGTGCCAATGATCCCGGGACAGGTCCCCAAGAGACCCAGTACTTC.